This T cell receptor (beta chain) is from a study of blood T cell repertoires in COVID-19. Study as a whole: The United States, Italy and Spain supplied acute and convalescent COVID-19 samples. Sources were T cells, B-cell-depleted T cells, or PBMCs; the material itself was cDNA or gDNA.

Enrollment of patients from Seattle took place during active infection, with longitudinal follow-up. Source study methods: Nucleated cell number was recorded as an estimate derived from reference gene primer amplification. Clones were sequenced by immunoSEQ multiplex PCR, and TCRdb holds only the in-frame ones, with some missing. V, J and clone size derive from that table, while D and trimming were established from the DNA sequence. The data contain about 160,000 clones, around 87% of them singletons. This clone has a single count. The sequenced sample was peripheral blood. The TCR sequence derives from a woman aged 65 to 85 with COVID-19, enrolled during active disease.

CDR3 loop: CASSLGGTAGELFF. DNA for the CDR3: TGTGCCAGCAGTCTGGGGGGTACCGCCGGGGAGCTGTTTTTT. V and J are TRBV5-4 and TRBJ2-2, with D perhaps matching TRBD2 (6 bases). Trimming cost V 5 bases and J 6 bases, with 14 bases left between them. The CDR3 consists of 14 residues. Germline V gene data show CDR1 as SGHNT and CDR2 as YYREEE (reference sequence).